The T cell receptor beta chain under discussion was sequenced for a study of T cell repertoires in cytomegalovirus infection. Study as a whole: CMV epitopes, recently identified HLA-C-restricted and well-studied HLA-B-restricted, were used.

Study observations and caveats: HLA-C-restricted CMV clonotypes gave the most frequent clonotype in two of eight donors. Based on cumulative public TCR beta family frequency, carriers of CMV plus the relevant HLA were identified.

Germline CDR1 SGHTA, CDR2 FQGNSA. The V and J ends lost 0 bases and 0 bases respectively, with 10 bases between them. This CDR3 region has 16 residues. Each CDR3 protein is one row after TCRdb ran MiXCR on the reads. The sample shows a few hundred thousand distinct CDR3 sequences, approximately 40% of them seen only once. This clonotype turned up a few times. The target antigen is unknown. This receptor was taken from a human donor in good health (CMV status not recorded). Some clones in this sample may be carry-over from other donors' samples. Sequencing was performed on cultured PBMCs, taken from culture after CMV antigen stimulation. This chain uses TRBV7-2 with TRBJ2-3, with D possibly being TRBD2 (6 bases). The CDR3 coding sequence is TGTGCCAGCAGCTTAGCCGGACTAACTAGCACAGATACGCAGTATTTT. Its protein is CASSLAGLTSTDTQYF.